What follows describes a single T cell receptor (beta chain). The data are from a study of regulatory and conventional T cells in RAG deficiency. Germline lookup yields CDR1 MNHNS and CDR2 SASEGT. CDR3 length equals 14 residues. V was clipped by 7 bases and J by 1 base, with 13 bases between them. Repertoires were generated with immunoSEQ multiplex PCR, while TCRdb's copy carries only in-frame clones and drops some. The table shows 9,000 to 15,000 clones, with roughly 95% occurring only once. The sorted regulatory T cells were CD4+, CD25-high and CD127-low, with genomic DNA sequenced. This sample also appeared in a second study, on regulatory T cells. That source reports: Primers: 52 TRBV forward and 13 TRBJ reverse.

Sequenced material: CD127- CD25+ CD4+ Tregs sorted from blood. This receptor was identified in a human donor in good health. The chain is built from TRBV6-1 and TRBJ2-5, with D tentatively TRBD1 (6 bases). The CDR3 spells CASNRGGPQETQYF. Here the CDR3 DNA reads TGTGCCAGCAACCGAGGGGGTCCCCAAGAGACCCAGTACTTC.